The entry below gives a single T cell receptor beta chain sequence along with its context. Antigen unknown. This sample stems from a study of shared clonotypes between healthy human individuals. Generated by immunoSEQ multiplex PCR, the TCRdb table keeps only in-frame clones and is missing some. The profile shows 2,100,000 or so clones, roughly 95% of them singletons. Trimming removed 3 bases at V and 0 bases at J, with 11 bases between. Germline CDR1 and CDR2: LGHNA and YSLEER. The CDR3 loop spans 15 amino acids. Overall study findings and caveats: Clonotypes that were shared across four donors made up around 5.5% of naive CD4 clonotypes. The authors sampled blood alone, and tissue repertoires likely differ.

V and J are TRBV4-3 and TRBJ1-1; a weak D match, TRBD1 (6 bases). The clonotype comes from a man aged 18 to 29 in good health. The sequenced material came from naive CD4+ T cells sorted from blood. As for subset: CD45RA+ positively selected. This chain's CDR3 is CASSQDRGMNTEAFF. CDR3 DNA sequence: TGCGCCAGCAGCCAGGATAGGGGGATGAACACTGAAGCTTTCTTT.